What follows describes a single TCR beta chain. This sample stems from a study of OX40 agonist ivuxolimab in advanced cancers. V shed 6 bases and J shed 6 bases, with 13 bases lying between them. Germline lookup yields CDR1 MDHEN and CDR2 SYDVKM. The length of the CDR3 is 13 residues. Repertoires were generated with immunoSEQ multiplex PCR, while TCRdb's copy carries only in-frame clones and drops some. The sample lists roughly 23,000 clones, over 75% occurring once. The rearrangement links TRBV28 to TRBJ2-3, with D uncertain. The sequence came from an adult with an advanced solid tumor such as melanoma, head and neck, liver or kidney cancer. Sequencing was performed on CD4+ or CD8+ T cells sorted from blood, taken in a trial of the OX40 agonist ivuxolimab. CDR3 DNA: TGTGCCAGCAGCGCCCGGGCCACCGATACGCAGTATTTT. It encodes CASSARATDTQYF.